Following are 30 T cell receptor beta chains from one sample sequenced in a study of cytomegalovirus exposure and HLA in healthy donors. The repertoire was sequenced with immunoSEQ multiplex PCR; TCRdb's copy has only in-frame clones and lacks some. Of some 190,000 clones in the sample, about 84% were seen once. Material: PBMCs. The receptor set was obtained from a woman in her late teens or twenties in good health and CMV-seronegative.

The genes are TRBV10-3 and TRBJ2-3, with 8 nucleotides matching TRBD1. Losses at the gene ends were 6 bases for V and 2 bases for J; bases not matched to a gene: 4. The CDR3 has 14 amino acids. The germline V gene has CDR1 ENHRY and CDR2 SYGVKD. The CDR3 coding sequence is TGTGCCATCAGGAGGGGACAGGACACAGATACGCAGTATTTT. Its protein product is CAIRRGQDTDTQYF.

CDR3 residues: CASRQGPFDPNEQFF. DNA for the CDR3: TGTGCCAGCCGACAGGGGCCCTTTGATCCCAATGAGCAGTTCTTC. This sequence joins TRBV7-8 and TRBJ2-1; 8 bases agree with TRBD1. Germline V lookup: CDR1 SGHVS, CDR2 FQNEAQ. V lost 8 bases, J lost 6 bases, and 12 bases stayed unmatched. CDR3 length equals 15 residues. Complete variable domain (other parts from reference TRBV7-8 and TRBJ2-1): GAGVSQSPRYKVAKRGQDVALRCDPISGHVSLFWYQQALGQGPEFLTYFQNEAQLDKSGLPSDRFFAERPEGSVSTLKIQRTQQEDSAVYLCASRQGPFDPNEQFFGPGTRLTVL.

The gene calls are TRBV27 and TRBJ1-3; D not resolved. CDR3 size: 14 residues. V lost 5 bases and J lost 2, with 10 bases in between. Germline V gene lookup returns CDR1 MNHEY and CDR2 SMNVEV (reference sequence). CDR3: CASSEVGAGNTIYF. Written as DNA, the CDR3 is TGTGCCAGCAGTGAGGTGGGAGCTGGAAACACCATATATTTT.

In its sample, this clone was seen once. The chain recombines TRBV19 with TRBJ1-5, with a weak D call TRBD1 (5 bases). The V gene lost 7 bases and the J gene lost 3 bases, with 13 bases spanning the gap. The germline V gene has CDR1 LNHDA and CDR2 SQIVND (reference sequence). The CDR3 length is 14 residues. The CDR3 protein is CASIGAPFNQPQHF. The CDR3 DNA sequence: TGTGCCAGTATAGGGGCCCCCTTCAATCAGCCCCAGCATTTT. Using reference TRBV19 and TRBJ1-5 for the parts outside the CDR3, the full variable domain is DGGITQSPKYLFRKEGQNVTLSCEQNLNHDAMYWYRQDPGQGLRLIYYSQIVNDFQKGDIAEGYSVSREKKESFPLTVTSAQKNPTAFYLCASIGAPFNQPQHFGDGTRLSIL.

The V call is TRBV2, the J call TRBJ1-1; maybe TRBD1 (5 bases). There are 17 residues in the CDR3. Germline V CDR1 and CDR2: SNHLY, FYNNEI. V shed 2 bases and J shed 3 bases, with 19 bases lying between them. The CDR3 here is CASSEPSWARGDTEAFF. The DNA of the CDR3 is TGTGCCAGCAGTGAACCCTCGTGGGCGCGGGGGGACACTGAAGCTTTCTTT. Looking up the rest from reference TRBV2 and TRBJ1-1 gives the full variable domain: EPEVTQTPSHQVTQMGQEVILRCVPISNHLYFYWYRQILGQKVEFLVSFYNNEISEKSEIFDDQFSVERPDGSNFTLKIRSTKLEDSAMYFCASSEPSWARGDTEAFFGQGTRLTVV.

The gene calls are TRBV5-6 and TRBJ2-1; D is unresolved. This CDR3 comprises 13 residues. The germline V gene encodes CDR1 SGHDT and CDR2 YYEEEE. The V end was cut by 1 base, the J end by 6 bases, with 8 bases between. CDR3 amino acids: CASSLYVSNEQFF. The DNA of the CDR3 is TGTGCCAGCAGCTTGTATGTTAGCAATGAGCAGTTCTTC.

The genes are TRBV5-1 and TRBJ1-1, with D possibly being TRBD1 (6 bases). CDR1 and CDR2 (germline): SGHRS, YFSETQ. Trimming stripped 5 bases from V and 10 bases from J, with 18 bases between. The CDR3 sequence is 13 residues long. CDR3 coding DNA: TGCGCCAGCAGACCCGGACAGACCTCAATAGCTTTCTTT. Residues: CASRPGQTSIAFF.

The chain combines TRBV7-6 with TRBJ2-1, with D tentatively TRBD1 (5 bases). The CDR3 has 14 amino acids. CDR1 and CDR2 from the germline V gene are SGHVS and FNYEAQ. Trimming left V 1 base short and J 5 bases short, with 9 bases between. The CDR3 DNA reads as TGTGCCAGCAGCTTAGATCCGACAGACAATGAGCAGTTCTTC. Amino acids: CASSLDPTDNEQFF.

The chain links TRBV25-1 to TRBJ1-1; D call uncertain. The CDR3 totals 14 residues. Germline CDR1 is MGHDK and CDR2 is SYGVNS. V was trimmed by 0 bases and J by 9 bases, leaving 14 bases between them. The CDR3 sequence: CASSEYNIGEKAFF. The DNA of the CDR3 is TGTGCCAGCAGTGAATATAATATCGGGGAAAAAGCTTTCTTT.

J is TRBJ1-2 and V is TRBV6-5, with D possibly matching TRBD1 (5 bases). Between the trimmed V and J ends, which lost 0 bases and 2 bases, there was a span of 10 bases. Looked up from germline, CDR1 is MNHEY and CDR2 is SVGAGI. There are 15 residues in the CDR3. The chain's CDR3 is CASSYSGALNYGYTF. The DNA of the CDR3 is TGTGCCAGCAGTTACTCAGGGGCGTTGAACTATGGCTACACCTTC.

The chain joins TRBV2 to TRBJ2-5; D perhaps matches TRBD2 (7 bases). Trimming pared 6 bases from V and 5 bases from J, leaving 22 bases between. Per germline, CDR1 SNHLY and CDR2 FYNNEI. CDR3 length: 16 amino acids. The CDR3 loop is CASRERGGESMETQYF. As DNA, the CDR3 is TGTGCCAGCAGGGAAAGGGGGGGCGAGTCTATGGAGACCCAGTACTTC. Drawing the rest from reference TRBV2 and TRBJ2-5, the complete variable domain is EPEVTQTPSHQVTQMGQEVILRCVPISNHLYFYWYRQILGQKVEFLVSFYNNEISEKSEIFDDQFSVERPDGSNFTLKIRSTKLEDSAMYFCASRERGGESMETQYFGPGTRLLVL.

This chain joins TRBV4-1 and TRBJ2-1; 12 bases are shared with TRBD2. Germline assignment: CDR1 MGHRA and CDR2 YSYEKL. V lost 1 base and J lost 0; bases outside the gene matches: 7. CDR3 length: 19 amino acids. CDR3 protein: CASSQVLAGGNGSYNEQFF. The CDR3 DNA reads TGCGCCAGCAGCCAAGTACTAGCGGGAGGCAATGGCTCCTACAATGAGCAGTTCTTC.

The chain employs TRBV5-1 and TRBJ2-5; 9 bases map to TRBD2. V lost 4 bases and J lost 6; bases outside the gene matches: 7. The CDR3 has 14 residues. Germline-derived CDR1 and CDR2 are SGHRS and YFSETQ. CDR3 region: CASSLFTSGQTQYF. The CDR3 bases are TGCGCCAGCAGCCTGTTCACTAGCGGGCAGACCCAGTACTTC.

This chain joins TRBV5-6 and TRBJ2-3; TRBD1 agrees at 12 bases. Losses at the gene ends were 4 bases for V and 6 bases for J; bases not matched to a gene: 6. From germline, CDR1 is SGHDT and CDR2 YYEEEE. The CDR3 totals 15 residues. Written as DNA, the CDR3 is TGTGCCAGCAGCCCGGGACAGGGGGCGTGGGATACGCAGTATTTT. It specifies CASSPGQGAWDTQYF.

This clone was recorded only once. The V call is TRBV7-2, the J call TRBJ1-2; TRBD1 matches at 10 bases. Germline trimming cut 1 base from V and 8 bases from J; bases unmatched to any gene: 4. This CDR3 has 14 residues. Germline V gene sequence: CDR1 SGHTA, CDR2 FQGNSA. This CDR3 reads CASSLGGQGRGYTF. Here the CDR3 DNA reads TGTGCCAGCAGCTTAGGGGGACAGGGGAGAGGCTACACCTTC. The full variable domain, with the rest looked up from reference TRBV7-2 and TRBJ1-2, is GAGVSQSPSNKVTEKGKDVELRCDPISGHTALYWYRQSLGQGLEFLIYFQGNSAPDKSGLPSDRFSAERTGGSVSTLTIQRTQQEDSAVYLCASSLGGQGRGYTFGSGTRLTVV.

The chain recombines TRBV27 with TRBJ1-1, with 9 bases identical to TRBD1. The CDR3 extends over 13 amino acids. Trimming at V came to 6 bases and at J to 6 bases, leaving 5 bases not matched to a gene. Germline CDR1 reads MNHEY; CDR2 reads SMNVEV (reference sequence). CDR3 residues: CASSSGDRAEAFF. The CDR3 DNA reads TGTGCCAGCAGCTCCGGGGACAGGGCTGAAGCTTTCTTT.

This clone was seen just once. CDR3 in amino acids: CASSVEVLRGPKFQETQYF. The CDR3 DNA reads TGTGCCAGCAGCGTAGAGGTCCTCAGGGGGCCTAAATTTCAAGAGACCCAGTACTTC. The chain links TRBV9 to TRBJ2-5; 8 nucleotides match TRBD1. Germline loops: CDR1 SGDLS, CDR2 YYNGEE. The CDR3 runs to 19 residues. V was pared by 0 bases and J by 2 bases, with 15 bases of the junction left unmatched.

This chain links TRBV18 with TRBJ2-5; D perhaps matches TRBD1 (6 bases). Per the germline V gene, CDR1 is KGHSH and CDR2 is LQKENI. The CDR3 spans 14 residues. The germline V and J ends were trimmed by 4 bases and 5 bases, with 14 bases remaining between them. The CDR3 spells CASSQGQRAETQYF. The CDR3 DNA sequence: TGTGCCAGCTCACAAGGACAGAGGGCGGAGACCCAGTACTTC.

V and J are TRBV7-2 and TRBJ1-5, with TRBD1 as a possible D gene (5 bases). The V gene lost 5 bases and the J gene lost 2 bases, with 10 bases spanning the gap. CDR3 size: 14 residues. Germline CDR1 is SGHTA and CDR2 is FQGNSA. CDR3 in DNA: TGTGCCAGCAGCCTCCCGGGGGGCAATCAGCCCCAGCATTTT. Encoded protein: CASSLPGGNQPQHF.

The CDR3 spells CSATDRGGYTF. For the CDR3, the DNA is TGCAGCGCCACTGACAGGGGTGGCTACACCTTC. V usage is TRBV29-1 and J usage is TRBJ1-2, with 8 nucleotides matching TRBD1. The junction had 5 bases not matched to a gene; V was cut back by 7 bases and J by 7 bases. The germline V gene has CDR1 SQVTM and CDR2 ANQGSEA. The CDR3 is 11 residues long.

The chain couples TRBV27 to TRBJ2-3, with TRBD2 identical over 10 bases. Germline values: CDR1 MNHEY, CDR2 SMNVEV (reference sequence). The CDR3 has 16 residues. The J segment lost 2 bases and the V segment lost 3 bases, leaving 5 bases of the junction unmatched. This chain's CDR3 is CASSLSSGGDTDTQYF. In DNA form, the CDR3 reads TGTGCCAGCAGTTTGTCTAGCGGGGGTGACACAGATACGCAGTATTTT.

CDR3 coding DNA: TGTGCCAGCAGCTTTAGAGAAATCACAGATACGCAGTATTTT. Translating gives CASSFREITDTQYF. The gene calls are TRBV7-9 and TRBJ2-3; no firm D call. V lost 3 bases and J 2 bases, leaving 9 bases between the germline ends. Per the germline V gene, CDR1 is SEHNR and CDR2 is FQNEAQ (reference sequence). This CDR3 spans 14 amino acids.

The count of this clone is one. This sequence joins TRBV27 and TRBJ1-1; no definite D call. The CDR3 has 13 residues. From germline, CDR1 is MNHEY and CDR2 SMNVEV (reference sequence). V dropped 2 bases and J dropped 3 bases, with 7 bases sitting between them. CDR3 loop: CASSLEGDTEAFF. In nucleotides, the CDR3 is TGTGCCAGCAGTTTAGAGGGAGACACTGAAGCTTTCTTT.

The chain uses TRBV18 and TRBJ1-3; D gene ambiguous. The germline V gene has CDR1 KGHSH and CDR2 LQKENI. Between the trimmed V and J ends, which lost 0 bases and 3 bases, there was a span of 9 bases. The length of the CDR3 is 15 residues. This chain's CDR3 is CASSPPAGYGNTIYF. The CDR3 coding sequence is TGTGCCAGCTCACCACCGGCGGGGTATGGAAACACCATATATTTT. Full variable domain (remainder filled in from reference TRBV18 and TRBJ1-3): NAGVMQNPRHLVRRRGQEARLRCSPMKGHSHVYWYRQLPEEGLKFMVYLQKENIIDESGMPKERFSAEFPKEGPSILRIQQVVRGDSAAYFCASSPPAGYGNTIYFGEGSWLTVV.

The chain recombines TRBV11-3 with TRBJ2-1, with TRBD2 identical over 8 bases. CDR3 length: 15 amino acids. After removal of 5 bases from V and 4 bases from J, the junction contained 7 bases not matched to a gene. CDR1 is SGHNT, CDR2 YENEEA, per germline. The CDR3 sequence: CASSHSGMAYNEQFF. The CDR3 DNA reads as TGTGCCAGCAGCCATAGCGGGATGGCGTACAATGAGCAGTTCTTC.

The chain links TRBV10-2 to TRBJ2-2, with 11 bases that match TRBD2. The J segment lost 4 bases and the V segment lost 4 bases, leaving 5 bases of the junction unmatched. This CDR3 is 16 amino acids long. CDR1 and CDR2 from the germline V gene are WSHSY and SAAADI. CDR3 bases: TGCGCCAGCAGTGGAGTTAGCGGGAGGGCCACCGGGGAGCTGTTTTTT. Residues: CASSGVSGRATGELFF.

This chain uses TRBV7-6 with TRBJ2-2; 8 positions agree with TRBD2. The CDR3 consists of 15 residues. V dropped 5 bases and J dropped 7; count of bases not matched to a gene: 9. Per germline, CDR1 SGHVS and CDR2 FNYEAQ. The CDR3 is CASSPPAGEVGELFF. The DNA of the CDR3 is TGTGCCAGCAGCCCTCCAGCGGGGGAGGTCGGGGAGCTGTTTTTT.

V gene TRBV7-9 combines with J gene TRBJ2-3; 13 bases align to TRBD2. The junction had 3 bases not matched to a gene; V was cut back by 5 bases and J by 4 bases. CDR3 size: 15 residues. The germline V gene has CDR1 SEHNR and CDR2 FQNEAQ (reference sequence). CDR3 protein: CASSVGLAGADTQYF. The CDR3 bases are TGTGCCAGCAGCGTCGGACTAGCGGGGGCAGATACGCAGTATTTT.

V gene TRBV5-4 combines with J gene TRBJ2-7; 9 positions match TRBD1. Germline V lookup: CDR1 SGHNT, CDR2 YYREEE (reference sequence). Trimming cost V 4 bases and J 0 bases; bases outside gene matches: 5. The CDR3 covers 15 residues. CDR3 in amino acids: CASSLGQGTSYEQYF. CDR3 DNA: TGTGCCAGCAGCCTGGGACAGGGCACCTCCTACGAGCAGTACTTC.

V and J are TRBV9 and TRBJ2-3; 7 positions agree with TRBD1. The V gene's germline CDR1 is SGDLS and CDR2 YYNGEE. The V and J ends lost 3 bases and 2 bases, in that order; junction bases with no gene match: 18. There are 19 residues in the CDR3. In DNA, the CDR3 is TGTGCCAGCAGCGCGAGGGGTCACTTGATGGGACAGAACACAGATACGCAGTATTTT. It codes for CASSARGHLMGQNTDTQYF.